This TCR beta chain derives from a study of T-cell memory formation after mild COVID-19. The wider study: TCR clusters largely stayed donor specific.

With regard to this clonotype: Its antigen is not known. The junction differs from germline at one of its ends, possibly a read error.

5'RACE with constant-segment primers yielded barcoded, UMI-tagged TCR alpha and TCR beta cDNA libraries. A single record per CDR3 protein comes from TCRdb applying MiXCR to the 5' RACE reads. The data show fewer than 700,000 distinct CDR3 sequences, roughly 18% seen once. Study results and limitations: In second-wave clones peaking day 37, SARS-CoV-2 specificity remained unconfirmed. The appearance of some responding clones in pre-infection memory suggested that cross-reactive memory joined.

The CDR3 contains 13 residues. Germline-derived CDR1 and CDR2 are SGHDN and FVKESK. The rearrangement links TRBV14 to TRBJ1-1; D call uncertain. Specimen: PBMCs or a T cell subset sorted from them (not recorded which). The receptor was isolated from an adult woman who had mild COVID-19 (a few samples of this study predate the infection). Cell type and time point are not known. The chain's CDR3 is CASRRLTNSEAFF. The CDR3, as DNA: TGTGCCAGCAGGCGGTTGACGAACTCTGAAGCTTTCTTT.